Reported below is one T cell receptor beta chain. This record belongs to a study of control samples from healthy donors and cancer patients. Here immunoSEQ multiplex PCR was the method, and the copy in TCRdb shows in-frame clones only, minus some. This sample yields 150,000 to 160,000 clones, of which about 93% are seen a single time; more than 2% belongs to the top ten. Trimming took 6 bases from V and 1 from J, leaving 22 bases between them. The germline V gene encodes CDR1 SNHLY and CDR2 FYNNEI. CDR3 length: 17 amino acids. The sequencing sample was made of blood. The rearrangement uses TRBV2 and TRBJ2-7, with D possibly being TRBD1 (6 bases). This TCR derives from a man aged 45-65 years in good health. The CDR3 sequence: CASRASRGWVKSYEQYF. DNA of the CDR3: TGTGCCAGCAGAGCATCTAGGGGGTGGGTTAAGTCCTACGAGCAGTACTTC.